A single sample gave rise to the 8 T cell receptor beta chains below, sequenced in a study of blood T cell repertoires in COVID-19. The data were produced by immunoSEQ multiplex PCR, yet TCRdb's version contains in-frame clones alone and is incomplete. The data hold 200,000 to 250,000 clones, with 75% to 85% observed a single time. Source material: peripheral blood. These receptors came from an elderly woman with COVID-19, enrolled during active disease.

The rearrangement uses TRBV15 and TRBJ2-1; TRBD1 might be the D (6 bases). Germline lookup yields CDR1 LNHNV and CDR2 YYDKDF (reference sequence). The CDR3 loop spans 15 amino acids. V gave up 1 base and J gave up 10 bases, with 17 bases separating them. The CDR3 bases are TGTGCCACCAGCAGAGTCGGACAGAGGGATCGAGAGCAGTTCTTC. Translation gives CATSRVGQRDREQFF.

The chain has TRBV7-8 and TRBJ2-3, with D possibly TRBD2 on 7 matching bases. V lost 5 bases, J lost 6 bases, and 21 bases lay in between. The CDR3 totals 16 residues. Germline CDR1 SGHVS, CDR2 FQNEAQ. CDR3 region: CASSLRRGGFYDTQYF. CDR3 DNA: TGTGCCAGCAGCCTCCGAAGGGGGGGGTTTTATGATACGCAGTATTTT.

V gene TRBV3-1 (or the pseudogene TRBV3-2) combines with J gene TRBJ1-4; D ambiguous. CDR3 length: 13 amino acids. The germline gives CDR1 LGHDT, CDR2 YNNKEL (reference sequence). V was shortened by 3 bases and J by 7 bases, with 9 bases between the two germline ends. Here the CDR3 DNA reads TGTGCCAGCAGCCAGGAGAGGCGTGAAAAACTGTTTTTT. This sequence encodes CASSQERREKLFF.

This clone has just one count. The V and J genes are TRBV11-3 and TRBJ2-5; tentative D call: TRBD2 (5 bases). In germline, CDR1 is SGHNT, CDR2 YENEEA. Trimming pared 1 base from V and 5 bases from J, leaving 8 bases between. The CDR3 is made up of 13 amino acids. DNA for the CDR3: TGTGCCAGCAGCTTAGGATGGAGGGAGACCCAGTACTTC. Translating gives CASSLGWRETQYF.

The chain employs TRBV15 and TRBJ2-7; TRBD1 is a possible D gene (5 bases). The CDR3 length is 15 residues. Trimming removed 5 bases at V and 3 bases at J, with 17 bases between. Germline V gives CDR1 LNHNV, CDR2 YYDKDF (reference sequence). CDR3 sequence reads: CATSPMGRQNYEQYF. Here the CDR3 DNA reads TGTGCCACCAGCCCCATGGGGCGCCAAAACTACGAGCAGTACTTC.

The J gene is TRBJ2-7, the V gene TRBV9; perhaps TRBD1 as D (7 bases). Per the germline V gene, CDR1 is SGDLS and CDR2 is YYNGEE. V lost 5 bases to trimming and J lost 5 bases, with 17 bases between them. The CDR3 spans 14 residues. The DNA for the CDR3 is TGTGCCAGCAGTTCCCCGGCAGGGGGGAACGAGCAGTACTTC. It encodes CASSSPAGGNEQYF.

This chain uses TRBV6-5 with TRBJ1-2, with 7 bases identical to TRBD1. The CDR3 runs 15 residues. CDR1 MNHEY and CDR2 SVGAGI come from the germline V gene. J lost 4 bases, V lost 8 bases, and 13 bases had no gene match. DNA of the CDR3: TGTGCCAGCTCTTCCACCGGGACAGTCTCCTATGGCTACACCTTC. Translated, it gives CASSSTGTVSYGYTF.

The chain joins TRBV10-3 to TRBJ1-2; 8 positions match TRBD1. The CDR3 consists of 13 residues. The junction had 6 bases not matched to a gene; V was cut back by 4 bases and J by 8 bases. CDR1 and CDR2 (germline): ENHRY, SYGVKD. CDR3 sequence reads: CAISGGQGWGYTF. As DNA, the CDR3 is TGTGCCATCAGTGGTGGACAGGGATGGGGCTACACCTTC.